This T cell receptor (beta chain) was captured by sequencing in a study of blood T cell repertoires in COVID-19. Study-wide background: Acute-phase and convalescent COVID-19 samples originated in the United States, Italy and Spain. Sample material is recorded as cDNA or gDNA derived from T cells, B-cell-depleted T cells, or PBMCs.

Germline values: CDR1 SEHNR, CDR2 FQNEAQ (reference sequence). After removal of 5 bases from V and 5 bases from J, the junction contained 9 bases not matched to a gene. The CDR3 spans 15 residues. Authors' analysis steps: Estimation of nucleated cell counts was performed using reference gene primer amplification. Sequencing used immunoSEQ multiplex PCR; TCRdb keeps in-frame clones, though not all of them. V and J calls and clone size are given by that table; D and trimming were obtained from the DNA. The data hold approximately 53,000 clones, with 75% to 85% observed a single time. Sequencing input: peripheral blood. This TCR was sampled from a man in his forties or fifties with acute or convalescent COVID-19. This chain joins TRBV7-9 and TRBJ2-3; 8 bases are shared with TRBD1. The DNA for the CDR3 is TGTGCCAGCAGCGCCGGACAGGGTTCTGAAGATACGCAGTATTTT. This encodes CASSAGQGSEDTQYF.